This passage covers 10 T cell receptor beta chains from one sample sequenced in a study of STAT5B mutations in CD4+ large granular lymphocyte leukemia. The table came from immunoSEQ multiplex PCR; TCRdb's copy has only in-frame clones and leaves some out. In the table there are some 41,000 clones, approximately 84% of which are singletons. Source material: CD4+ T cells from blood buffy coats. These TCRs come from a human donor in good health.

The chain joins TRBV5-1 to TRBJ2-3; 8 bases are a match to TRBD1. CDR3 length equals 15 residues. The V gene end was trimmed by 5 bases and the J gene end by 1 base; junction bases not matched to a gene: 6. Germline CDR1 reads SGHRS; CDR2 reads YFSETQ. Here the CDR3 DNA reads TGCGCCAGCAGTCCAACGACAGGGGGCACAGATACGCAGTATTTT. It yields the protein CASSPTTGGTDTQYF.

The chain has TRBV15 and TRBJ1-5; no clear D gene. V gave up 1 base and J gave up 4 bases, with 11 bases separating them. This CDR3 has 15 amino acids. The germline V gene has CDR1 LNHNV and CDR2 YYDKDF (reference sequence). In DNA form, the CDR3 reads TGTGCCACCAGCAGAGTAGGCACAGATAATCAGCCCCAGCATTTT. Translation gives CATSRVGTDNQPQHF.

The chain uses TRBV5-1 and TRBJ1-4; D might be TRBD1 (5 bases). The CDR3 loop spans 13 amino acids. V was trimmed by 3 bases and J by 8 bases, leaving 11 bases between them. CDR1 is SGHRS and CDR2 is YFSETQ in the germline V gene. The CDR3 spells CASSSSGSEKLFF. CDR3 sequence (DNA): TGCGCCAGCAGCTCATCAGGGAGCGAAAAACTGTTTTTT.

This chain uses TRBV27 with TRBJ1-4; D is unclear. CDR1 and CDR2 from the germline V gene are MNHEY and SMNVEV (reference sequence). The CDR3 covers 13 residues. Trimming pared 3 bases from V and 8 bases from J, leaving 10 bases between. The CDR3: CASSFRVSEKLFF. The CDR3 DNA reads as TGTGCCAGCAGTTTTAGAGTCAGCGAAAAACTGTTTTTT. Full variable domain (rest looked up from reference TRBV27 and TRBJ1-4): EAQVTQNPRYLITVTGKKLTVTCSQNMNHEYMSWYRQDPGLGLRQIYYSMNVEVTDKGDVPEGYKVSRKEKRNFPLILESPSPNQTSLYFCASSFRVSEKLFFGSGTQLSVL.

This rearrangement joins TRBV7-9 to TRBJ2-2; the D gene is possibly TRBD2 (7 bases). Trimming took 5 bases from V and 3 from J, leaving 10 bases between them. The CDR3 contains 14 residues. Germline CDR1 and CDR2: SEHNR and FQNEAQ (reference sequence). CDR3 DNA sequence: TGTGCCAGCAGCAAGGGGGGGGACACCGGGGAGCTGTTTTTT. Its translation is CASSKGGDTGELFF.

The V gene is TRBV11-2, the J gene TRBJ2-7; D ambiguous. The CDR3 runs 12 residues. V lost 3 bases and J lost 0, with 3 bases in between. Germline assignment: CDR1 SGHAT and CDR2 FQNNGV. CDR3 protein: CASSLSSYEQYF. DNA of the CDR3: TGTGCCAGCAGCTTGAGCTCCTACGAGCAGTACTTC.

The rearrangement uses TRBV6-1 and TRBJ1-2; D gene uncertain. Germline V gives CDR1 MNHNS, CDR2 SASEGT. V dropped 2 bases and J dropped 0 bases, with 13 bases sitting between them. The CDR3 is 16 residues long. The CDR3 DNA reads TGTGCCAGCAGTGAATCGGATTCTTGGGCTAACTATGGCTACACCTTC. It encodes CASSESDSWANYGYTF.

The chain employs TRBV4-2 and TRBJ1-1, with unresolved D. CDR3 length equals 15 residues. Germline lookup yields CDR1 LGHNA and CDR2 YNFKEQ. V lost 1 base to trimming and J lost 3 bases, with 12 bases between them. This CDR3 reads CASSQGWARDTEAFF. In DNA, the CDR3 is TGTGCCAGCAGCCAAGGTTGGGCACGGGACACTGAAGCTTTCTTT.

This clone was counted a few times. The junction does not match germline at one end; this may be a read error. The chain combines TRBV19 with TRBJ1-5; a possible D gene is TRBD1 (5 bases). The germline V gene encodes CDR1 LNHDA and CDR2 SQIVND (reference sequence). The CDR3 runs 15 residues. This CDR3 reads CASSLDSAERQPQHF. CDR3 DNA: TGTGCCAGTAGTCTAGACAGTGCCGAGAGACAGCCCCAGCATTTT.

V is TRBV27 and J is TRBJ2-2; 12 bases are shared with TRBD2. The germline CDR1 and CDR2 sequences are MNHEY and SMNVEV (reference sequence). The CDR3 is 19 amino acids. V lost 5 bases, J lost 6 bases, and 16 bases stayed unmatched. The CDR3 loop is CASSKNPGLAGISSGELFF. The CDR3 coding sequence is TGTGCCAGCAGTAAAAACCCTGGACTAGCGGGAATATCATCCGGGGAGCTGTTTTTT.